The 25 T cell receptor beta chains below all came from one sample that was sequenced in a study of blood T cell repertoires in COVID-19. Data came from immunoSEQ multiplex PCR; TCRdb stores just in-frame clones and leaves some out. This sample has about 200,000 clones, with about 88% found just once. The sequenced sample consisted of PBMCs or T cells enriched from blood (not recorded which). The receptor source for this set is a woman aged 30 to 39 who had been exposed to COVID-19.

The V call is TRBV29-1, the J call TRBJ2-3; TRBD2 matches 14 bases. CDR3 length: 14 residues. The germline gives CDR1 SQVTM, CDR2 ANQGSEA. Unmatched junction bases numbered 4, after V lost 7 bases and J lost 4 bases. CDR3 in DNA: TGCAGCGGCGAGACTAGCGGGGGGGCAGATACGCAGTATTTT. This translates into CSGETSGGADTQYF.

As concerns this clone: The germline gene is not matched at one end of the junction; a read error may be the cause. CDR3: CAISGAGTPNYGYTF. The CDR3 region has the DNA TGTGCCATCAGTGGGGCCGGGACACCTAATTATGGCTACACCTTC. The gene calls are TRBV10-3 and TRBJ1-2; tentatively, D is TRBD1 (6 bases). CDR1 is ENHRY, CDR2 SYGVKD, per germline. CDR3 length: 15 amino acids.

The V and J genes are TRBV10-3 and TRBJ1-3; perhaps TRBD1 as D (6 bases). The CDR3 is made up of 18 amino acids. Germline V lookup: CDR1 ENHRY, CDR2 SYGVKD. Trimming cost V 0 bases and J 0 bases, with 15 bases left between them. DNA of the CDR3: TGTGCCATCAGTGAGTCGCCAGGGGCCCATCTCTCTGGAAACACCATATATTTT. Encoded protein: CAISESPGAHLSGNTIYF.

The table lists this clone with a count of one. The chain joins TRBV12-3 or TRBV12-4 to TRBJ2-2; possible D gene TRBD1, 5 bases. The CDR3 loop spans 12 amino acids. V shed 2 bases and J shed 9 bases, with 7 bases lying between them. CDR3 coding DNA: TGTGCCAGCAGTTTAAGGGGTAGGGAGCTGTTTTTT. Amino acid sequence: CASSLRGRELFF.

The chain carries TRBV12-3 or TRBV12-4 and TRBJ2-1; no definite D call. Deletions cut 6 bases from V and 9 bases from J, with 9 bases between. This CDR3 is 11 amino acids long. This CDR3 reads CASSLVGEQFF. CDR3 DNA: TGTGCCAGCAGCCTAGTCGGTGAGCAGTTCTTC.

This clone was observed once. This chain connects TRBV10-2 to TRBJ2-3; no reliable D call. CDR3 size: 14 residues. Germline V gives CDR1 WSHSY, CDR2 SAAADI. The V end was cut by 6 bases, the J end by 4 bases, with 14 bases between. CDR3 amino acids: CASSPGRLSDTQYF. The CDR3 DNA follows: TGCGCCAGCAGCCCCGGTCGGTTATCAGATACGCAGTATTTT.

This chain links TRBV19 with TRBJ2-5; tentative D call: TRBD2 (5 bases). Germline V lookup: CDR1 LNHDA, CDR2 SQIVND (reference sequence). Trimming removed 8 bases at V and 3 bases at J, with 13 bases between. The CDR3 is 13 residues long. The CDR3 DNA sequence: TGTGCCAGTCGGAACATGGGAGAAGAGACCCAGTACTTC. The encoded protein is CASRNMGEETQYF.

This clone was counted a single time. V usage is TRBV5-4 and J usage is TRBJ2-1; a weak D match, TRBD1 (6 bases). The CDR3 is 15 amino acids. Per germline, CDR1 SGHNT and CDR2 YYREEE (reference sequence). The germline V and J ends were trimmed by 4 bases and 2 bases, with 13 bases remaining between them. This CDR3 is CASSPSGQPYNEQFF. The DNA for the CDR3 is TGTGCCAGCAGCCCGTCGGGACAACCCTACAATGAGCAGTTCTTC.

The rearrangement joins TRBV27 to TRBJ2-7, with 10 nucleotides matching TRBD1. Germline CDR1 and CDR2: MNHEY and SMNVEV (reference sequence). V was pared by 5 bases and J by 2 bases, with 3 bases of the junction left unmatched. The CDR3 is 14 residues long. CDR3 DNA sequence: TGTGCCAGCAGTCGGACAGGGGGGACCTACGAGCAGTACTTC. Encoded protein: CASSRTGGTYEQYF.

The rearrangement joins TRBV6-2 or TRBV6-3 to TRBJ2-7; 8 bases match TRBD1. The junction had 7 bases not matched to a gene; V was cut back by 7 bases and J by 5 bases. Germline loops: CDR1 MNHEY, CDR2 SVGEGT. CDR3 length equals 13 residues. Here the CDR3 reads CASNPQGADEQYF. Here the CDR3 DNA reads TGTGCCAGCAACCCCCAGGGGGCCGACGAGCAGTACTTC.

This chain links TRBV7-2 with TRBJ1-2, with a weak D call TRBD1 (6 bases). The CDR3 totals 15 residues. The V gene's germline CDR1 is SGHTA and CDR2 FQGNSA. V was cut by 1 base and J by 0 bases, with 9 bases left in between. Here the CDR3 DNA reads TGTGCCAGCAGCTTAGGAGGGGGAGCTAACTATGGCTACACCTTC. This translates into CASSLGGGANYGYTF.

V is TRBV18 and J is TRBJ2-4; possibly TRBD2 for D (6 bases). Germline lookup yields CDR1 KGHSH and CDR2 LQKENI. This CDR3 region has 15 residues. Trimming took 6 bases from V and 2 from J, leaving 14 bases between them. The CDR3 protein is CASSLGGASKNIQYF. Here the CDR3 DNA reads TGTGCCAGCTCCCTAGGCGGGGCTTCCAAAAACATTCAGTACTTC.

The chain has TRBV3-1 (or the pseudogene TRBV3-2) and TRBJ1-1; D call uncertain. Trimming took 3 bases from V and 0 from J, leaving 8 bases between them. In germline, CDR1 is LGHDT, CDR2 YNNKEL (reference sequence). The CDR3 contains 14 residues. The CDR3 here is CASSHDTMNTEAFF. The CDR3, as DNA: TGTGCCAGCAGCCATGACACCATGAACACTGAAGCTTTCTTT.

The chain has TRBV15 and TRBJ1-2; D gene uncertain. V shed 8 bases and J shed 2 bases, with 18 bases lying between them. In germline, CDR1 is LNHNV, CDR2 YYDKDF (reference sequence). The CDR3 length is 15 residues. The CDR3 nucleotides read TGTGCCACCCTGGGCCCGAAGGCTGCGAACTATGGCTACACCTTC. Protein: CATLGPKAANYGYTF.

About this clone: Other DNA sequences in this sample translate to the same CDR3. This rearrangement joins TRBV7-8 to TRBJ1-1; 7 bases map to TRBD1. The CDR3 consists of 14 residues. CDR1 and CDR2 (germline): SGHVS, FQNEAQ. The V segment lost 2 bases and the J segment 2 bases; nucleotides outside the gene matches: 2. The CDR3 spells CASSLRQGNTEAFF. The CDR3 DNA follows: TGTGCCAGCAGCTTACGACAGGGAAACACTGAAGCTTTCTTT. The full variable domain, rest sourced from reference TRBV7-8 and TRBJ1-1, is GAGVSQSPRYKVAKRGQDVALRCDPISGHVSLFWYQQALGQGPEFLTYFQNEAQLDKSGLPSDRFFAERPEGSVSTLKIQRTQQEDSAVYLCASSLRQGNTEAFFGQGTRLTVV.

As regards this clone: One junction end disagrees with the germline gene, perhaps due to a read error. The V call is TRBV12-3 or TRBV12-4, the J call TRBJ1-1, with TRBD1 matching 9 bases. The CDR3 is 11 residues long. As DNA, the CDR3 is TGTGCCAGCAGTCCCGCCGGACAGGGGTATTTT. It codes for CASSPAGQGYF.

V is TRBV19 and J is TRBJ2-3; the match to TRBD2 covers 11 bases. Germline CDR1 LNHDA, CDR2 SQIVND (reference sequence). The CDR3 covers 16 residues. The J segment lost 3 bases and the V segment lost 6 bases, leaving 8 bases of the junction unmatched. The CDR3 DNA reads as TGTGCCAGTAGCTATCTAGCGGGGGGAATGACAGATACGCAGTATTTT. Its translation: CASSYLAGGMTDTQYF.

The chain couples TRBV9 to TRBJ2-2, with TRBD2 as a possible D gene (5 bases). V was pared by 1 base and J by 2 bases, with 6 bases between. In germline, CDR1 is SGDLS, CDR2 YYNGEE. The CDR3 is made up of 14 amino acids. The CDR3 sequence is CASSVRGNTGELFF. CDR3 nucleotide sequence: TGTGCCAGCAGCGTACGGGGAAACACCGGGGAGCTGTTTTTT.

The V gene is TRBV13, the J gene TRBJ2-5; 9 nucleotides agree with TRBD2. The CDR3 extends over 18 amino acids. Germline V gene lookup returns CDR1 PRHDT and CDR2 FYEKMQ (reference sequence). The trim removed 5 bases at V and 1 base at J, leaving 14 bases unmatched. CDR3 amino acids: CASSRPPRAGGVQETQYF. Here the CDR3 DNA reads TGTGCCAGCAGCCGGCCCCCGCGAGCGGGGGGCGTCCAAGAGACCCAGTACTTC. Full variable domain (outside the CDR3, taken from reference TRBV13 and TRBJ2-5): AAGVIQSPRHLIKEKRETATLKCYPIPRHDTVYWYQQGPGQDPQFLISFYEKMQSDKGSIPDRFSAQQFSDYHSELNMSSLELGDSALYFCASSRPPRAGGVQETQYFGPGTRLLVL.

The gene calls are TRBV24-1 and TRBJ2-2; 11 nucleotides line up with TRBD2. Trimming at V came to 4 bases and at J to 3 bases, leaving 3 bases not matched to a gene. Per germline, CDR1 KGHDR and CDR2 SFDVKD. The CDR3 extends over 16 amino acids. Written as DNA, the CDR3 is TGTGCCACCAGTGACACTAGCGGGGGCTACACCGGGGAGCTGTTTTTT. Encoded protein: CATSDTSGGYTGELFF.

This chain links TRBV9 with TRBJ1-1; 10 bases fit TRBD1. CDR3 size: 19 residues. The ends lost 0 bases at V and 0 bases at J; junction bases unmatched: 11. Germline V gives CDR1 SGDLS, CDR2 YYNGEE. For the CDR3, the DNA is TGTGCCAGCAGCGTAGCTGGGGGGACAGGGGCCTACCTGAACACTGAAGCTTTCTTT. It codes for CASSVAGGTGAYLNTEAFF. The full variable domain, in which reference TRBV9 and TRBJ1-1 provide the parts outside the CDR3, is DSGVTQTPKHLITATGQRVTLRCSPRSGDLSVYWYQQSLDQGLQFLIQYYNGEERAKGNILERFSAQQFPDLHSELNLSSLELGDSALYFCASSVAGGTGAYLNTEAFFGQGTRLTVV.

The chain joins TRBV6-5 to TRBJ2-7; 8 nucleotides agree with TRBD1. J was trimmed by 3 bases and V by 8 bases; bases with no gene match: 12. The CDR3 covers 15 residues. The germline V gene has CDR1 MNHEY and CDR2 SVGAGI. Here the CDR3 reads CASQLDRGAVYEQYF. The CDR3, as DNA: TGTGCCAGCCAACTCGACAGGGGCGCCGTCTACGAGCAGTACTTC.

The V and J genes are TRBV4-2 and TRBJ1-1, with 7 bases matching TRBD1. There are 14 residues in the CDR3. The V and J ends lost 1 base and 6 bases, in that order; junction bases with no gene match: 5. The germline CDR1 and CDR2 sequences are LGHNA and YNFKEQ. DNA of the CDR3: TGTGCCAGCAGCCAAGCAGGGGGGCGCCCTGAAGCTTTCTTT. Translated: CASSQAGGRPEAFF.

CDR3 amino acids: CASSLPGDEKLFF. The CDR3 bases are TGCGCCAGCAGCTTGCCGGGGGATGAAAAACTGTTTTTT. This chain connects TRBV5-1 to TRBJ1-4, with D tentatively TRBD1 (5 bases). There are 13 residues in the CDR3. From germline, CDR1 is SGHRS and CDR2 YFSETQ. V was trimmed by 1 base and J by 6 bases, leaving 7 bases between them. Full variable domain (rest looked up from reference TRBV5-1 and TRBJ1-4): KAGVTQTPRYLIKTRGQQVTLSCSPISGHRSVSWYQQTPGQGLQFLFEYFSETQRNKGNFPGRFSGRQFSNSRSEMNVSTLELGDSALYLCASSLPGDEKLFFGSGTQLSVL.

The rearrangement links TRBV12-3 or TRBV12-4 to TRBJ1-3, with 9 bases matching TRBD1. CDR3 length equals 11 residues. The junction had 4 bases not matched to a gene; V was cut back by 5 bases and J by 14 bases. The CDR3 nucleotides are TGTGCCAGCAGTGGACAGGGGCGGGTATATTTT. Translating it yields CASSGQGRVYF.